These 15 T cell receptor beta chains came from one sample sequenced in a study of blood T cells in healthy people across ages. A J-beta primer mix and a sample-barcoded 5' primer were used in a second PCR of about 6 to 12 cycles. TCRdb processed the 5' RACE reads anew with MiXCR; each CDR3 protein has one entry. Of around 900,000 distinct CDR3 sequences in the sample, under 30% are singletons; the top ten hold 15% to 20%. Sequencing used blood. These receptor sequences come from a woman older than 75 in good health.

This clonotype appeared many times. The CDR3 DNA is TGCAGTGCTAGGTCAGGGAAAATTCAAGAGACCCAGTACTTC. This sequence encodes CSARSGKIQETQYF. The chain uses TRBV20-1 and TRBJ2-5; maybe TRBD1 (5 bases). In germline, CDR1 is DFQATT, CDR2 SNEGSKA (reference sequence). The CDR3 spans 14 residues. The V and J ends lost 3 bases and 2 bases respectively, with 13 bases between them.

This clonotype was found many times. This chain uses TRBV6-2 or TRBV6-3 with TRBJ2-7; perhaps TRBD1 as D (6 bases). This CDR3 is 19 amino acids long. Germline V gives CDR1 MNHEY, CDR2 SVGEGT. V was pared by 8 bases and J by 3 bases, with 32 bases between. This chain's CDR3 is CASPKHNRVPKRGIYEQYF. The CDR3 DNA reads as TGTGCCAGCCCTAAACATAACAGGGTCCCGAAAAGAGGCATCTACGAGCAGTACTTC.

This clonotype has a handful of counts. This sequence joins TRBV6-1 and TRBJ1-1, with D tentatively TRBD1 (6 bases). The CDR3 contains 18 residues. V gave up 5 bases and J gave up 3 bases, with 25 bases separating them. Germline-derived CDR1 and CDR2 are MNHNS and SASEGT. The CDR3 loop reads CASSTGLGAGVWDTEAFF. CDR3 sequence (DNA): TGTGCCAGCAGTACCGGTCTGGGGGCAGGAGTTTGGGACACTGAAGCTTTCTTT.

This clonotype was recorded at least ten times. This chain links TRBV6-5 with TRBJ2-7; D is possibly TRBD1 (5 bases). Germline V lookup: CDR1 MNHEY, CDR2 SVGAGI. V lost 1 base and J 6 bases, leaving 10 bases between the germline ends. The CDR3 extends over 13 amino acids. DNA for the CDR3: TGTGCCAGCAGTTACTTAGGGGTTTCCGAGCAGTACTTC. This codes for CASSYLGVSEQYF.

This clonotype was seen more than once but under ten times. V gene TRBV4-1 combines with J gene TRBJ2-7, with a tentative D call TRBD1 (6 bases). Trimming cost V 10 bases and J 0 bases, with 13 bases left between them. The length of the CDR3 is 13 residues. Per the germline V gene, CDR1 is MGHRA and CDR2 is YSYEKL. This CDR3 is CATLDSCSYEQYF. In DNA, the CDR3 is TGCGCCACCCTGGACAGTTGCTCCTACGAGCAGTACTTC.

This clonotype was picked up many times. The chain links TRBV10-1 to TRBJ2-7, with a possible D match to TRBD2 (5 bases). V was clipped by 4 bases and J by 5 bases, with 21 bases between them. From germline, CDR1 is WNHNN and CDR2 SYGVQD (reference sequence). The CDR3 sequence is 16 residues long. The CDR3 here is CASSGGTGLRRDEQYF. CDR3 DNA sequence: TGCGCCAGCAGTGGGGGAACCGGACTCCGCCGTGACGAGCAGTACTTC.

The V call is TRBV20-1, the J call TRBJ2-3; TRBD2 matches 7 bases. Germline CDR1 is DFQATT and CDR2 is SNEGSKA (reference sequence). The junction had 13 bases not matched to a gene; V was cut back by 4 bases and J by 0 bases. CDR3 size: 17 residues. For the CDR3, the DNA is TGCAGTGCTAAGCCCCCTTGGGCGGGAGCTAGCACAGATACGCAGTATTTT. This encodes CSAKPPWAGASTDTQYF.

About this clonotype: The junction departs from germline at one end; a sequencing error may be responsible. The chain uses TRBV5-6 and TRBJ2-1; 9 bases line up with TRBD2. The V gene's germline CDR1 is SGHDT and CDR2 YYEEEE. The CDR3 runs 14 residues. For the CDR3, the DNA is TGTGCCAGCTGCTTGGCGGGGGGGAGCGGTGAGCAGTTCTTC. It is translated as CASCLAGGSGEQFF.

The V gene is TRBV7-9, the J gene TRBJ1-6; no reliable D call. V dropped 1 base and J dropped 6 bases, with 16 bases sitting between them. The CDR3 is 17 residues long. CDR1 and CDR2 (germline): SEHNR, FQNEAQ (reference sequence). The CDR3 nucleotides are TGTGCCAGCAGCTTAGGGAGTGGGTCATTCACTAATTCACCCCTCCACTTT. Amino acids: CASSLGSGSFTNSPLHF. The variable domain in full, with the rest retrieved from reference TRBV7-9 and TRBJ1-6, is DTGVSQNPRHKITKRGQNVTFRCDPISEHNRLYWYRQTLGQGPEFLTYFQNEAQLEKSRLLSDRFSAERPKGSFSTLEIQRTEQGDSAMYLCASSLGSGSFTNSPLHFGNGTRLTVT.

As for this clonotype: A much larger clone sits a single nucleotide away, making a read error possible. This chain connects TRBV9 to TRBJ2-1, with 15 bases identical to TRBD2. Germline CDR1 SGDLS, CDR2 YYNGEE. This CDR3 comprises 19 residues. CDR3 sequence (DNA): TGTGCCTGCAGCGTAGGTGGGACTAGCGGGGGGATAAGGGTTAATGAGCAGTTCTTC. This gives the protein CACSVGGTSGGIRVNEQFF.

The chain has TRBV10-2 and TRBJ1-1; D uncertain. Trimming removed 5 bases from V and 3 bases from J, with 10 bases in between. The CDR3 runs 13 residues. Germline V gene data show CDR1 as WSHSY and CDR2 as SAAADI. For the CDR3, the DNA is TGCGCCAGCAGTAATTTGGTGGACACTGAAGCTTTCTTT. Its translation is CASSNLVDTEAFF.

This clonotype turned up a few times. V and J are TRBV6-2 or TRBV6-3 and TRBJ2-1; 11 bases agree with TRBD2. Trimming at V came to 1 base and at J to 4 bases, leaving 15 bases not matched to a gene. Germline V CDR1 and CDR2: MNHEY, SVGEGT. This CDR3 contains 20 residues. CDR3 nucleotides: TGTGCCAGCAGTTACTTGGTGATAGCGGGGGGGCAGGCTCGGTACAATGAGCAGTTCTTC. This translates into CASSYLVIAGGQARYNEQFF.

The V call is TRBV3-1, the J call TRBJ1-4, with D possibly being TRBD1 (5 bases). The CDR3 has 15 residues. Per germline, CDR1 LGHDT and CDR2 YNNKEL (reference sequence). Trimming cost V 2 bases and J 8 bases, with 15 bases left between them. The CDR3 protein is CASSQLSGRAEKLFF. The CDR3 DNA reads TGTGCCAGCAGCCAACTCTCTGGCAGGGCGGAAAAACTGTTTTTT.

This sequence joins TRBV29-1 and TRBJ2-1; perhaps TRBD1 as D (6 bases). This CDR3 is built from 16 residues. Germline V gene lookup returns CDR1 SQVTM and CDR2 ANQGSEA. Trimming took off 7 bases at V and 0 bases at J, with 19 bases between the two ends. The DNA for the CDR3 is TGCAGCGCCTTCCTTCTTGGGGGCAGCTCCTACAATGAGCAGTTCTTC. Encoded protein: CSAFLLGGSSYNEQFF.

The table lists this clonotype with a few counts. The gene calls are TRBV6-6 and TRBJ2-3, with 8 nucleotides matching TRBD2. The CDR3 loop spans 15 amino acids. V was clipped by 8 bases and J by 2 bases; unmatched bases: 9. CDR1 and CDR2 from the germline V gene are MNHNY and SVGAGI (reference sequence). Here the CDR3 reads CASLRGGRNTDTQYF. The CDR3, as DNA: TGTGCCAGCCTCCGGGGGGGCCGAAACACAGATACGCAGTATTTT.